These T cell receptor beta chains were read from a single sample in a study of T cells in tuberculosis. Generated by immunoSEQ multiplex PCR, the TCRdb table keeps only in-frame clones and is missing some. The profile shows 30,000 to 35,000 clones, approximately 90% of them singletons. The specimen was PBMCs, collected at tuberculosis diagnosis. All receptors derive from an adult with tuberculosis. Each CDR3 is given with its conserved first and last residue. D genes are given only for firm matches.

TGTGCCAGCAGCTCCCAGGCAGGTGGAAATTCACCCCTCCACTTT,CASSSQAGGNSPLHF,TRBV7-6,-,TRBJ1-6
TGTGCCAGCAGCTCGACAGGGCTCTATGGCTACACCTTC,CASSSTGLYGYTF,TRBV7-9,TRBD1,TRBJ1-2
TGTGCCAGCAGCTTAGGGGCTAGCGGACAATACGAGCAGTACTTC,CASSLGASGQYEQYF,TRBV7-2,TRBD2,TRBJ2-7
TGTGCCTTTGGGGGCGGTACAGTTGATACGCAGTATTTT,CAFGGGTVDTQYF,TRBV28,-,TRBJ2-3
TGTGCCAGCACCCTTGAACTAGCGGCAGACACAGATACGCAGTATTTT,CASTLELAADTDTQYF,TRBV28,TRBD2,TRBJ2-3
TGCAGCGTCGGAGGGGGGGATCAGGACTATGGCTACACCTTC,CSVGGGDQDYGYTF,TRBV29-1,-,TRBJ1-2
TGTGCCAGCAGCCAGATAAGCGGGGATTCCTACGAGCAGTACTTC,CASSQISGDSYEQYF,TRBV4-2,TRBD2,TRBJ2-7
TGTGCCAGCAGTACTGGGACAGGGTCGAATGAGCAGTTCTTC,CASSTGTGSNEQFF,TRBV6-5,TRBD1,TRBJ2-1
TGTGCCAGCAGTTTAGGCGAGACCCAGTACTTC,CASSLGETQYF,TRBV27,-,TRBJ2-5
TGTGCCTCCGGAGAAAACTATGGCTACACCTTC,CASGENYGYTF,TRBV6-6,-,TRBJ1-2